This is a list of T cell receptor beta chains from one sample in a study of T-cell memory formation after mild COVID-19. TCRdb re-called the 5' RACE reads through MiXCR, storing one row per CDR3 protein. The sample contains fewer than 250,000 distinct CDR3 sequences, about 16% of which appear only once. The material sequenced was PBMCs or a T cell subset sorted from them (not recorded which). The receptors come from an adult woman who had mild COVID-19 (a few samples of this study predate the infection). Cell type and time point are not known. Each CDR3 is given with its conserved first and last residue. The D gene is left open where the match is weak. Expanded clones are given a class, and other clones once, few, many or no size at all.

d_gene,j_gene,abundance,v_gene,len,CDR3nt,CDR3aa
-,TRBJ2-7,-,TRBV28,11,TGTGCCAGCAGTTTAACGTCCGAGCAGTACTTC,CASSLTSEQYF
-,TRBJ1-2,-,TRBV29-1,12,TGCAGCGTTGGACGGGGCGCCCAAGGCTACACCTTC,CSVGRGAQGYTF
TRBD1,TRBJ2-2,few,TRBV9,14,TGTGCCAGCAGCGGACAGACAGGGGCCGGGGAGCTGTTTTTT,CASSGQTGAGELFF
-,TRBJ1-6,many,TRBV7-6,14,TGTGCCACCCAGCTACTCGACGGGAATTCACCCCTCCACTTT,CATQLLDGNSPLHF
TRBD2,TRBJ2-1,-,TRBV20-1,13,TGCAGTACTAGCGTTAGCTCCTACAATGAGCAGTTCTTC,CSTSVSSYNEQFF
-,TRBJ2-1,few,TRBV11-1,15,TGTGCCAGCAGTCCCACGGCCCGCTCCTACAATGAGCAGTTCTTC,CASSPTARSYNEQFF
-,TRBJ2-1,few,TRBV24-1,11,TGTGCCACCAGTGATTTTGATGAGCAGTTCTTC,CATSDFDEQFF
-,TRBJ2-3,-,TRBV12-3/TRBV12-4,12,TGTGCCAGCAGTTTAGGGCAAGATACGCAGTATTTT,CASSLGQDTQYF
-,TRBJ2-2,-,TRBV3-1,15,TGTGCCAGCAGCCAAGTCTTAGAGAACACCGGGGAGCTGTTTTTT,CASSQVLENTGELFF
TRBD2,TRBJ2-2,few,TRBV6-4,14,TGTGCCAGCAGCGTGTCACTAGCGTCCGGGGAGCTGTTTTTT,CASSVSLASGELFF
-,TRBJ1-6,-,TRBV27,13,TGTGCCAGCAGTTTAGGCAGCTATTCACCCCTCCACTTT,CASSLGSYSPLHF
-,TRBJ1-1,-,TRBV12-3/TRBV12-4,16,TGTGCCAGCAGTTTAGCCGACCTCGGGACCAGTGGGGTGGCTTTCTTT,CASSLADLGTSGVAFF
TRBD2,TRBJ2-1,few,TRBV30,16,TGTGCCTGGTTCGGGACTAGCGGGAGGGATTACAATGAGCAGTTCTTC,CAWFGTSGRDYNEQFF
TRBD1,TRBJ2-7,few,TRBV6-2/TRBV6-3,15,TGTGCCAGCAGACCCTCCGGGACAGTGGGTCACGGGCAGTACTTC,CASRPSGTVGHGQYF
-,TRBJ2-3,-,TRBV7-9,12,TGTGCCAGCAGCCCGGTGGGGGATACGCAGTATTTT,CASSPVGDTQYF
TRBD2,TRBJ2-3,-,TRBV7-3,14,TGTGCCAGCAGCCGGGGACTAGCAGGAGATACGCAGTATTTT,CASSRGLAGDTQYF
TRBD1,TRBJ1-4,-,TRBV20-1,15,TGCAGTGCTAGAGTCGGGGCAGGGGGAAACGAAAAACTGTTTTTT,CSARVGAGGNEKLFF
TRBD1,TRBJ2-2,few,TRBV24-1,15,TGTGCCACCAGACCCGGACAGGGCGGTACCGGGGAGCTGTTTTTT,CATRPGQGGTGELFF
TRBD1,TRBJ1-1,many,TRBV12-3/TRBV12-4,16,TGTGCCAGCAGACACGGACAGGGGGCGTTGAACACTGAAGCTTTCTTT,CASRHGQGALNTEAFF
-,TRBJ2-2,-,TRBV9,11,TGTGCCAGCAGCGTCCCCGGGGAGCTGTTTTTT,CASSVPGELFF
TRBD1,TRBJ2-5,-,TRBV5-1,16,TGCGCCAGCAGCACAATCTCCGGGACAGGCGGGGAGACCCAGTACTTC,CASSTISGTGGETQYF
-,TRBJ1-6,-,TRBV30,13,TGTGCCTGGAATAGGGGCGTTGGGTCACCCCTCCACTTT,CAWNRGVGSPLHF
-,TRBJ1-4,once,TRBV3-1,12,TGTGCCAGCAGCCAGCTCAGTGAAAAACTGTTTTTT,CASSQLSEKLFF
-,TRBJ2-4,few,TRBV12-3/TRBV12-4,14,TGTGCCAGCAGCCCGGGGACGCACCGCGGCATTCAGTACTTC,CASSPGTHRGIQYF
-,TRBJ2-5,few,TRBV29-1,11,TGCAGCTCTGGGGGTGAAGAGACCCAGTACTTC,CSSGGEETQYF
-,TRBJ2-3,once,TRBV5-4,16,TGTGCCAGCAGCTTGGTTCGGGCAGTGGGGGGAGATACGCAGTATTTT,CASSLVRAVGGDTQYF
TRBD2,TRBJ2-7,few,TRBV5-1,14,TGCGCCAGCAGCCCCGGGACTAGCGGCCACGAGCAGTACTTC,CASSPGTSGHEQYF
TRBD2,TRBJ2-2,-,TRBV4-1,15,TGCGCCAGCAGCCAGAACGGACTAGCCGGCGGGGAGCTGTTTTTT,CASSQNGLAGGELFF
-,TRBJ2-5,many,TRBV7-9,12,TGTGCCAGCAGCTTAGCGTTGGGGACCCAGTACTTC,CASSLALGTQYF
-,TRBJ1-1,-,TRBV29-1,14,TGCAGCGTTGTAATCGGGGGGCGTGGGACTGAAGCTTTCTTT,CSVVIGGRGTEAFF
-,TRBJ1-2,many,TRBV20-1,14,TGCAGTGCTAGAGCCGACGGGGGCGGCTATGGCTACACCTTC,CSARADGGGYGYTF
TRBD2,TRBJ2-7,-,TRBV10-3,16,TGTGCCATCAGTGAGTCGGGGGGGAGGGGATCCTACGAGCAGTACTTC,CAISESGGRGSYEQYF
-,TRBJ2-1,few,TRBV12-3/TRBV12-4,12,TGTGCCAGCAGGTGGTGGGGCGGTGAGCAGTTCTTC,CASRWWGGEQFF
TRBD1,TRBJ1-2,-,TRBV2,13,TGTGCCAGCTCAACAGGGGTTAAAGGTGGCTACACCTTC,CASSTGVKGGYTF
TRBD2,TRBJ2-1,many,TRBV2,12,TGTGCCAGCAGTTTGCGGGAGGTTGAGCAGTTCTTC,CASSLREVEQFF
-,TRBJ2-5,few,TRBV4-2,15,TGTGCCAGCAGCCAAGAGTTGGCAAACCAAGAGACCCAGTACTTC,CASSQELANQETQYF
-,TRBJ1-1,few,TRBV12-3/TRBV12-4,14,TGTGCCAGCACCTACCGGGGGAGAAACACTGAAGCTTTCTTT,CASTYRGRNTEAFF
TRBD2,TRBJ2-1,-,TRBV5-4,18,TGTGCCAGCAGGTCGGGACTAGCGGGAGTGCCCTCCTACAATGAGCAGTTCTTC,CASRSGLAGVPSYNEQFF
TRBD1,TRBJ1-1,-,TRBV12-3/TRBV12-4,15,TGTGCCAGCAGCCAAACCCGGACAGGGAACACTGAAGCTTTCTTT,CASSQTRTGNTEAFF
TRBD1,TRBJ1-4,few,TRBV7-3,14,TGTGCCAGCAGGTCGGGGACAGGGGAAGAAAAACTGTTTTTT,CASRSGTGEEKLFF
-,TRBJ1-3,many,TRBV12-3/TRBV12-4,13,TGTGCCAGCGGCATGGCGGAAGGAAACACCATATATTTT,CASGMAEGNTIYF
TRBD1,TRBJ2-7,many,TRBV9,15,TGTGCCAGCAGCGCCCGGGACAGGGGGCTGCGGGAGCAGTACTTC,CASSARDRGLREQYF
-,TRBJ2-5,few,TRBV3-1,14,TGTGCCAGCAGCCAAGTCCGCGAGGGAGAGACCCAGTACTTC,CASSQVREGETQYF
-,TRBJ2-3,-,TRBV30,14,TGTGCCTGGAGGCGGAGGGGGGACACAGATACGCAGTATTTT,CAWRRRGDTDTQYF
-,TRBJ2-1,once,TRBV19,17,TGTGCCAGTAGTACGAAGGGGGGCCAGAGCTCCTACAATGAGCAGTTCTTC,CASSTKGGQSSYNEQFF
TRBD1,TRBJ1-2,few,TRBV7-2,16,TGTGCCAGCAGCCAATTCTACGGACAGGGGCTAGGAGGCTACACCTTC,CASSQFYGQGLGGYTF
TRBD2,TRBJ2-1,many,TRBV24-1,17,TGTGCCACCAGTGATACCCGAGGTAGCGGGAGTAGCAATGAGCAGTTCTTC,CATSDTRGSGSSNEQFF
-,TRBJ2-5,-,TRBV24-1,14,TGTGCCACCAGTGAACCCGGGGCCCAAGAGACCCAGTACTTC,CATSEPGAQETQYF
TRBD2,TRBJ2-5,-,TRBV5-6,16,TGTGCCAGCAGCACACCCGGGACTAGCGATAAAGAGACCCAGTACTTC,CASSTPGTSDKETQYF
TRBD2,TRBJ2-3,-,TRBV20-1,15,TGCAGTGCTACATCCGGGACTAGCGGGTCAGATACGCAGTATTTT,CSATSGTSGSDTQYF